Following are 2 T cell receptor beta chains from one sample sequenced in a study of blood T cell repertoires in COVID-19. Clones were read by immunoSEQ multiplex PCR, and TCRdb kept only the in-frame ones, dropping some. The table has tens of thousands of clones, 80% to 90% seen once. Sequenced material: peripheral blood. These receptors originate from a woman in her fifties or sixties with COVID-19, enrolled during active disease.

The V gene is TRBV18, the J gene TRBJ2-3; possible D gene TRBD2, 6 bases. Per the germline V gene, CDR1 is KGHSH and CDR2 is LQKENI. The CDR3 runs 14 residues. V was shortened by 8 bases and J by 0 bases, with 12 bases between the two germline ends. CDR3 in DNA: TGTGCCAGCCGCGGGACGGCTAGCACAGATACGCAGTATTTT. It specifies CASRGTASTDTQYF.

The chain has TRBV12-3 or TRBV12-4 and TRBJ1-2; maybe TRBD1 (6 bases). This CDR3 has 13 amino acids. V lost 1 base to trimming and J lost 5 bases, with 8 bases between them. The CDR3 region is CASSLGQAYGYTF. The CDR3 DNA follows: TGTGCCAGCAGTTTAGGACAGGCATATGGCTACACCTTC.